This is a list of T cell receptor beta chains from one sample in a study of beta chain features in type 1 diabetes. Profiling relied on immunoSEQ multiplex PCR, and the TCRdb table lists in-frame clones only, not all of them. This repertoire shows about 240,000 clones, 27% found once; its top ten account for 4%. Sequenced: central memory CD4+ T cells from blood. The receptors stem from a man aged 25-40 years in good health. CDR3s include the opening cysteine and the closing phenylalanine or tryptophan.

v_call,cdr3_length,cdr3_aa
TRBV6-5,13,CATQGPRGNEQFF
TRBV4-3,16,CASSQDRLTTYNEQFF
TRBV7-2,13,CASSPRGFPEQFF
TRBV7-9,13,CASSLAQADTQYF
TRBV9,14,CASSAPGTAGTQYF
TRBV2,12,CASSLDSYEQYF
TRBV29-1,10,CSVGQETQYF
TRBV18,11,CASSPAETQYF
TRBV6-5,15,CASSYSTSGPYEQYF
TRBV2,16,CASSDVAGGTTDTQYF
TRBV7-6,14,CASSFGGGNYGYTF
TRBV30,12,CAWSVRLYDQYF
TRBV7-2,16,CASSLGLGGSSETQYF
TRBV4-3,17,CASSQDGGGQGGNEQFF
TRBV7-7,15,CASSLQGDGTGELFF
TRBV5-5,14,CASRGQGFSETQYF
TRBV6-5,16,CASSSTGTGIIKPQHF
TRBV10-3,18,CASSESLSSGSFADTQYF
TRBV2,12,CASSSDREDQYF
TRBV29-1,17,CSVGQGGGASFDYGYTF
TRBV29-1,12,CSVRTGEAEQYF
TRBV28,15,CASSTIAGAYNEQFF
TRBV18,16,CASSPPQVGSYNEQFF
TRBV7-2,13,CASSRGQGETQYF
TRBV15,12,CATSRPNQPQHF
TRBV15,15,CATSRRQGESDIQYF
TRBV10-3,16,CAISEAGRGSNQPQHF
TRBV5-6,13,CASSDRVRTEAFF
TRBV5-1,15,CASSQGPVSLYGYTF
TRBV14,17,CASSQGSGLGSYNEQFF
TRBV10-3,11,CAIRDVHEAFF
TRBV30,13,CAWDLWGTDTQYF
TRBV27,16,CASYTGGISGTDTQYF
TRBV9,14,CASSVSGSTDTQYF
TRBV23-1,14,CASSRQASTDTQYF
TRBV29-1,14,CSVEDKGAFGELFF
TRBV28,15,CASSLQGEPPDTQYF
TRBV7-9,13,CASSFSVNTEAFF
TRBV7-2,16,CASSPELAGGTDTQYF
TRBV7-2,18,CASSAVLAGGPGQETQYF
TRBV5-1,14,CASKTTVSTDTQYF
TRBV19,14,CASSIGQERETQYF
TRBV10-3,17,CAISESISQGQVNEQFF
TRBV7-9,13,CASSSTSSETQYF
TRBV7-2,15,CASSPGVAAYNEQFF
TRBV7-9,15,CASSLHRDRGSEQYF
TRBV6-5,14,CASSSTQVNYGYTF
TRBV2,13,CASMGAGSYEQYF
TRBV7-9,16,CASSPKGLAVTGELFF
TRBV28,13,CASSLNPSYEQYF
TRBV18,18,CASSPLLGQSLDKNIQYF
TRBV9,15,CASSVGGEGTGELFF
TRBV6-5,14,CASSAGGPSNEQFF
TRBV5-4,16,CASSLSASISTDTQYF
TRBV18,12,CASSLQGHGYTF